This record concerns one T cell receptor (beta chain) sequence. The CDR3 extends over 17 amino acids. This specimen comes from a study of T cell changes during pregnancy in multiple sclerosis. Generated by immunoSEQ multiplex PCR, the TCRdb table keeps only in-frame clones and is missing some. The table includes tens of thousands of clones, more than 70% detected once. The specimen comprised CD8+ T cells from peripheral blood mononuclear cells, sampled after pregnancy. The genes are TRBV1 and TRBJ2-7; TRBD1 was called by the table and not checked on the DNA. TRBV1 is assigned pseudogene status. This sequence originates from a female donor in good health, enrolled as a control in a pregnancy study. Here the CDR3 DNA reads TGCACCAGCAGACCACTAGACAGGGGGCGTAACTCCTACGAGCAGTACTTC. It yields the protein CTSRPLDRGRNSYEQYF.